One sample yielded the 14 T cell receptor beta chains listed below, sequenced in a study of cytomegalovirus exposure and HLA in healthy donors. PCR amplification relied on 60 Vbeta primers (plus 13 Jbeta primers). The method was immunoSEQ multiplex PCR; TCRdb's version includes in-frame clones alone and lacks a portion of them. Of about 140,000 clones listed, about three quarters are singletons. The sequenced material came from PBMCs. Receptors originate from a man aged 35 to 55 in good health and CMV-seronegative.

The V gene is TRBV7-2, the J gene TRBJ1-5, with D perhaps matching TRBD1 (5 bases). The CDR3 runs to 13 residues. V lost 5 bases to trimming and J lost 3 bases, with 8 bases between them. The germline V gene has CDR1 SGHTA and CDR2 FQGNSA. The CDR3 sequence is CASSGQANQPQHF. For the CDR3, the DNA is TGTGCCAGCAGCGGACAAGCCAATCAGCCCCAGCATTTT.

In DNA, the CDR3 is TGTGCCAGCAGCCCCGAGCAGACAGGGTTCTACGAGCAGTACTTC. Amino acid sequence: CASSPEQTGFYEQYF. V is TRBV14 and J is TRBJ2-5, with TRBD1 matching over 7 bases. The DNA end is more similar to TRBJ2-7, so the J call may be wrong. The CDR3 consists of 15 residues. Germline-derived CDR1 and CDR2 are SGHDN and FVKESK.

This clone was counted a few times. This chain links TRBV12-5 with TRBJ2-5, with a tentative D call TRBD1 (6 bases). Germline loops: CDR1 LGHNT, CDR2 FRNRAP. V dropped 6 bases and J dropped 2 bases, with 16 bases sitting between them. This CDR3 has 15 amino acids. The CDR3 is CASGPGQPGQETQYF. The CDR3 region has the DNA TGTGCTAGTGGCCCCGGACAGCCGGGACAAGAGACCCAGTACTTC.

J is TRBJ1-5 and V is TRBV4-1; D is undetermined. Germline CDR1 reads MGHRA; CDR2 reads YSYEKL. V dropped 1 base and J dropped 10 bases, with 11 bases sitting between them. This CDR3 contains 13 residues. This CDR3 reads CASSQAGVSPQHF. In DNA, the CDR3 is TGCGCCAGCAGCCAAGCCGGAGTTAGCCCCCAGCATTTT.

This clone was counted a few times. The V and J genes are TRBV5-1 and TRBJ2-5, with TRBD2 matching over 9 bases. This CDR3 region has 17 residues. V was pared by 0 bases and J by 2 bases, with 8 bases of the junction left unmatched. Germline CDR1 SGHRS, CDR2 YFSETQ. The CDR3 protein is CASSLGGAGGIQETQYF. The CDR3 DNA is TGCGCCAGCAGCTTGGGAGGCGCGGGGGGGATACAAGAGACCCAGTACTTC. Complete variable domain (other parts from reference TRBV5-1 and TRBJ2-5): KAGVTQTPRYLIKTRGQQVTLSCSPISGHRSVSWYQQTPGQGLQFLFEYFSETQRNKGNFPGRFSGRQFSNSRSEMNVSTLELGDSALYLCASSLGGAGGIQETQYFGPGTRLLVL.

The chain joins TRBV11-2 to TRBJ1-1; no reliable D call. This CDR3 is built from 15 residues. Trimming left V 1 base short and J 5 bases short, with 14 bases between. Germline CDR1 SGHAT, CDR2 FQNNGV. The CDR3 DNA reads as TGTGCCAGCAGCTTAGGGTTCTTCGGAGGGACTGAAGCTTTCTTT. This sequence encodes CASSLGFFGGTEAFF.

This clone was seen only a few times. The rearrangement joins TRBV19 to TRBJ1-3; the D gene is possibly TRBD1 (5 bases). Trimming pared 5 bases from V and 0 bases from J, leaving 17 bases between. This CDR3 contains 17 residues. Germline values: CDR1 LNHDA, CDR2 SQIVND (reference sequence). This CDR3 reads CASSPSLPGASGNTIYF. The CDR3 DNA follows: TGTGCCAGTAGTCCAAGCCTTCCTGGGGCCTCTGGAAACACCATATATTTT. The full variable domain, rest sourced from reference TRBV19 and TRBJ1-3, is DGGITQSPKYLFRKEGQNVTLSCEQNLNHDAMYWYRQDPGQGLRLIYYSQIVNDFQKGDIAEGYSVSREKKESFPLTVTSAQKNPTAFYLCASSPSLPGASGNTIYFGEGSWLTVV.

The CDR3 coding sequence is TGTGCCAGTACCGGGGACAGGGGGCTATACAATCAGCCCCAGCATTTT. It translates to CASTGDRGLYNQPQHF. The rearrangement joins TRBV19 to TRBJ1-5; 12 bases map to TRBD1. Germline assignment: CDR1 LNHDA and CDR2 SQIVND (reference sequence). Losses at the gene ends were 7 bases for V and 3 bases for J; bases not matched to a gene: 7. This CDR3 spans 16 amino acids.

The chain recombines TRBV4-3 with TRBJ1-2; no clear D. The germline CDR1 and CDR2 sequences are LGHNA and YSLEER. The CDR3 runs to 17 residues. Trimming removed 0 bases from V and 5 bases from J, with 19 bases in between. The CDR3 DNA sequence: TGCGCCAGCAGCCAAGAAGTGGTACAGTTGTTTATATATGGCTACACCTTC. Translating gives CASSQEVVQLFIYGYTF.

The V and J genes are TRBV27 and TRBJ2-3; D not certain. V lost 2 bases to trimming and J lost 0 bases, with 6 bases between them. The CDR3 runs 14 residues. From germline, CDR1 is MNHEY and CDR2 SMNVEV (reference sequence). CDR3 residues: CASSLSASTDTQYF. The CDR3 DNA follows: TGTGCCAGCAGTTTAAGCGCCAGCACAGATACGCAGTATTTT.

The chain joins TRBV7-6 to TRBJ1-4; the D is unclear. The CDR3 sequence is 12 residues long. V was shortened by 2 bases and J by 6 bases, with 4 bases between the two germline ends. From germline, CDR1 is SGHVS and CDR2 FNYEAQ. The CDR3 region is CASSLPYEKLFF. The CDR3 DNA is TGTGCCAGCAGCTTACCTTATGAAAAACTGTTTTTT.

The chain employs TRBV7-9 and TRBJ2-3, with D perhaps TRBD1 (6 bases). Germline CDR1 and CDR2: SEHNR and FQNEAQ (reference sequence). This CDR3 spans 15 amino acids. Trimming took off 5 bases at V and 0 bases at J, with 12 bases between the two ends. The CDR3 reads CASSPEGESTDTQYF. The CDR3 coding sequence is TGTGCCAGCAGCCCAGAGGGGGAGAGCACAGATACGCAGTATTTT. The entire variable domain, with the rest obtained from reference TRBV7-9 and TRBJ2-3, is as follows: DTGVSQNPRHKITKRGQNVTFRCDPISEHNRLYWYRQTLGQGPEFLTYFQNEAQLEKSRLLSDRFSAERPKGSFSTLEIQRTEQGDSAMYLCASSPEGESTDTQYFGPGTRLTVL.

This clone occurred a few times. A read error may produce the germline difference seen at one junction end. This chain joins TRBV6-1 and TRBJ2-5; D remains ambiguous. CDR1 and CDR2 from the germline V gene are MNHNS and SASEGT. The CDR3 extends over 13 amino acids. The CDR3 DNA is TGTGCCAGCAGTACCGCCCCCGAAGAGGCCCAGTACTTC. Encoded protein: CASSTAPEEAQYF.

The V call is TRBV18, the J call TRBJ2-4, with 7 bases that match TRBD2. Losses at the gene ends were 3 bases for V and 2 bases for J; bases not matched to a gene: 10. CDR1 is KGHSH, CDR2 LQKENI, per germline. The CDR3 covers 17 residues. The CDR3 bases are TGTGCCAGCTCACCCCTGGGGGGGACGCTATCCAAAAACATTCAGTACTTC. This gives the protein CASSPLGGTLSKNIQYF.